These 26 T cell receptor beta chains share one sample of origin, sequenced in a study of blood T cell repertoires in COVID-19. Only in-frame clones appear in the TCRdb table, and some are missing; sequencing was by immunoSEQ multiplex PCR. This sample carries some 200,000 clones, 80% to 85% of them seen once, and the ten largest clones take 3%. The specimen was peripheral blood. The source is a woman in her 30s who had recovered from COVID-19.

The chain links TRBV5-6 to TRBJ1-1; D unclear. CDR3 size: 15 residues. The germline V gene encodes CDR1 SGHDT and CDR2 YYEEEE. V was cut by 0 bases and J by 0 bases, with 9 bases left in between. This CDR3 reads CASSLVGFMNTEAFF. The CDR3 nucleotides are TGTGCCAGCAGCTTGGTCGGTTTTATGAACACTGAAGCTTTCTTT. The variable domain in full, completed from reference TRBV5-6 and TRBJ1-1, reads DAGVTQSPTHLIKTRGQQVTLRCSPKSGHDTVSWYQQALGQGPQFIFQYYEEEERQRGNFPDRFSGHQFPNYSSELNVNALLLGDSALYLCASSLVGFMNTEAFFGQGTRLTVV.

CDR3 DNA: TGTGCCAGCGCCCCTGCGGGTGAACCGCTCTACAATGAGCAGTTCTTC. Amino acid sequence: CASAPAGEPLYNEQFF. This chain connects TRBV9 to TRBJ2-1; D is possibly TRBD2 (5 bases). Trimming pared 7 bases from V and 3 bases from J, leaving 20 bases between. CDR1 and CDR2 from the germline V gene are SGDLS and YYNGEE. The CDR3 spans 16 residues.

The genes are TRBV10-2 and TRBJ2-5; 11 nucleotides agree with TRBD2. There are 16 residues in the CDR3. J gave up 2 bases and V 8 bases, and 10 bases lay outside the gene matches. Looked up from germline, CDR1 is WSHSY and CDR2 is SAAADI. The CDR3 DNA reads as TGCGCCAGCGGGGGTAGCGGGAGGGCCGAGCAAGAGACCCAGTACTTC. It yields the protein CASGGSGRAEQETQYF.

V and J are TRBV27 and TRBJ1-2; D call uncertain. V lost 6 bases and J 2 bases, leaving 13 bases between the germline ends. Germline V lookup: CDR1 MNHEY, CDR2 SMNVEV (reference sequence). The CDR3 covers 14 residues. In DNA form, the CDR3 reads TGTGCCAGCAGACTCACCGGAGAGAACTATGGCTACACCTTC. This sequence encodes CASRLTGENYGYTF.

The chain combines TRBV5-1 with TRBJ2-7; D gene uncertain. There are 13 residues in the CDR3. CDR1 and CDR2 from the germline V gene are SGHRS and YFSETQ. V was trimmed by 0 bases and J by 5 bases, leaving 9 bases between them. CDR3 nucleotides: TGCGCCAGCAGCTTGGCCCCCCCGGACGAGCAGTACTTC. Protein sequence: CASSLAPPDEQYF.

Only one count was recorded for this clone. V usage is TRBV6-5 and J usage is TRBJ2-7; D is perhaps TRBD1 (5 bases). Germline V CDR1 and CDR2: MNHEY, SVGAGI. Trimming stripped 5 bases from V and 6 bases from J, with 20 bases between. The CDR3 extends over 15 amino acids. The CDR3 here is CASSPRPTETGEQYF. The CDR3 DNA sequence: TGTGCCAGCAGTCCCCGACCGACAGAGACTGGCGAGCAGTACTTC.

The J gene is TRBJ1-4, the V gene TRBV5-5; TRBD1 matches at 7 bases. Germline V gene lookup returns CDR1 SGHKS and CDR2 YYEKEE (reference sequence). J lost 8 bases, V lost 4 bases, and 11 bases had no gene match. The CDR3 is 15 residues long. The CDR3 protein is CASSVRDSEGEKLFF. Here the CDR3 DNA reads TGTGCCAGCAGCGTCCGGGACAGCGAAGGGGAAAAACTGTTTTTT.

The V and J genes are TRBV11-3 and TRBJ2-3; 13 bases agree with TRBD2. J gave up 3 bases and V 5 bases, and 5 bases lay outside the gene matches. In germline, CDR1 is SGHNT, CDR2 YENEEA. CDR3 length: 16 amino acids. The chain's CDR3 is CASSAGTSGDTDTQYF. DNA of the CDR3: TGTGCCAGCAGCGCCGGGACTAGCGGGGATACAGATACGCAGTATTTT.

This chain connects TRBV10-3 to TRBJ1-4; 8 bases map to TRBD1. The V gene's germline CDR1 is ENHRY and CDR2 SYGVKD. J lost 7 bases, V lost 2 bases, and 6 bases had no gene match. CDR3 length equals 15 residues. Written as DNA, the CDR3 is TGTGCCATCAGTGAGCCAGGGGGCGCGGGTGAAAAACTGTTTTTT. Its translation is CAISEPGGAGEKLFF.

The chain uses TRBV7-9 and TRBJ2-1, with D unresolved. The CDR3 totals 11 residues. The V end was cut by 6 bases, the J end by 9 bases, with 9 bases between. Looked up from germline, CDR1 is SEHNR and CDR2 is FQNEAQ (reference sequence). The CDR3 loop is CASRLVLEQFF. The DNA for the CDR3 is TGTGCCAGCAGGTTGGTCCTTGAGCAGTTCTTC. The variable domain in full, with the rest retrieved from reference TRBV7-9 and TRBJ2-1, is DTGVSQNPRHKITKRGQNVTFRCDPISEHNRLYWYRQTLGQGPEFLTYFQNEAQLEKSRLLSDRFSAERPKGSFSTLEIQRTEQGDSAMYLCASRLVLEQFFGPGTRLTVL.

The V and J genes are TRBV10-3 and TRBJ2-3, with TRBD2 identical over 10 bases. CDR1 is ENHRY, CDR2 SYGVKD, per germline. This CDR3 region has 17 residues. J was trimmed by 5 bases and V by 0 bases; bases with no gene match: 8. CDR3 loop: CAISESLAGGGQDTQYF. The DNA of the CDR3 is TGTGCCATCAGTGAGTCTTTAGCGGGAGGAGGGCAAGATACGCAGTATTTT.

This clone showed up just once. The chain combines TRBV11-1 with TRBJ1-4; possibly TRBD1 for D (5 bases). V was trimmed by 4 bases and J by 2 bases, leaving 11 bases between them. This CDR3 has 15 amino acids. The germline gives CDR1 SGHAT, CDR2 FQDESV (reference sequence). CDR3 nucleotides: TGTGCCAGCAGCTCCTCGGGACTTACTAATGAAAAACTGTTTTTT. This codes for CASSSSGLTNEKLFF.

The table lists this clone with a count of one. The chain recombines TRBV7-6 with TRBJ2-2, with 10 bases that match TRBD2. With 5 bases clipped from V and 5 bases from J, the junction kept 14 bases outside the gene matches. Per the germline V gene, CDR1 is SGHVS and CDR2 is FNYEAQ. This CDR3 region has 18 residues. The CDR3 nucleotides are TGTGCCAGCAGCACCCTCGGGGCTAGCGGGAGAGAGACCGGGGAGCTGTTTTTT. As protein: CASSTLGASGRETGELFF. Supplemented by reference TRBV7-6 and TRBJ2-2, the full variable domain reads GAGVSQSPRYKVTKRGQDVALRCDPISGHVSLYWYRQALGQGPEFLTYFNYEAQQDKSGLPNDRFSAERPEGSISTLTIQRTEQRDSAMYRCASSTLGASGRETGELFFGEGSRLTVL.

The chain couples TRBV30 to TRBJ2-1; 9 bases match TRBD2. Trimming at V came to 0 bases and at J to 4 bases, leaving 4 bases not matched to a gene. CDR3 size: 15 residues. Germline V gives CDR1 GTSNPN, CDR2 SVGIG (reference sequence). CDR3 nucleotides: TGTGCCTGGAGTGTAGGGCTAGCGGGATACAATGAGCAGTTCTTC. Encoded protein: CAWSVGLAGYNEQFF.

The rearrangement links TRBV5-6 to TRBJ1-2; possible D gene TRBD1, 6 bases. With 0 bases removed from V and 8 bases from J, the gap between germline ends came to 17 bases. Germline lookup yields CDR1 SGHDT and CDR2 YYEEEE. This CDR3 has 15 residues. As DNA, the CDR3 is TGTGCCAGCAGCTTGGAGATGGGGGCCGGGGGGGGCTACACCTTC. This encodes CASSLEMGAGGGYTF.

This chain joins TRBV6-5 and TRBJ2-7; D gene unclear. This CDR3 has 13 amino acids. The V end lost 4 bases, the J end lost 1 base, and 8 bases lay between the germline ends. Germline V gene sequence: CDR1 MNHEY, CDR2 SVGAGI. In DNA, the CDR3 is TGTGCCAGCAGTTGGAGCCGGTCCTACGAGCAGTACTTC. This encodes CASSWSRSYEQYF.

This chain links TRBV7-9 with TRBJ2-7; 8 bases map to TRBD1. Germline CDR1 is SEHNR and CDR2 is FQNEAQ (reference sequence). Trimming removed 4 bases from V and 4 bases from J; junction bases left unmatched: 21. This CDR3 comprises 19 residues. The DNA of the CDR3 is TGTGCCAGCAGCTCACGGGACAGGACAGCGATACGGGGGATATACGAGCAGTACTTC. It is translated as CASSSRDRTAIRGIYEQYF.

This chain links TRBV5-1 with TRBJ2-5, with D possibly being TRBD1 (5 bases). The germline V gene encodes CDR1 SGHRS and CDR2 YFSETQ. Trimming pared 1 base from V and 5 bases from J, leaving 12 bases between. The CDR3 consists of 14 residues. This CDR3 is CASSLHTGRETQYF. The CDR3 DNA is TGCGCCAGCAGCTTGCACACAGGAAGGGAGACCCAGTACTTC.

The CDR3 reads CASRRTSGAQETQYF. In DNA form, the CDR3 reads TGCGCCAGCAGGCGGACTAGCGGGGCCCAAGAGACCCAGTACTTC. This chain links TRBV5-1 with TRBJ2-5; 12 bases are a match to TRBD2. Germline lookup yields CDR1 SGHRS and CDR2 YFSETQ. With 5 bases clipped from V and 1 base from J, the junction kept 3 bases outside the gene matches. The CDR3 sequence is 15 residues long.

The rearrangement joins TRBV7-3 to TRBJ2-1; TRBD2 is a possible D gene (5 bases). Germline CDR1 reads SGHTA; CDR2 reads FQGTGA. This CDR3 is built from 13 residues. The V and J ends lost 3 bases and 3 bases respectively, with 6 bases between them. The CDR3 spells CASSFGVYNEQFF. The CDR3 nucleotides are TGTGCCAGCAGCTTCGGGGTCTACAATGAGCAGTTCTTC.

This clone was detected once. The rearrangement joins TRBV15 to TRBJ2-7, with 9 bases that match TRBD1. Per germline, CDR1 LNHNV and CDR2 YYDKDF (reference sequence). The CDR3 runs to 15 residues. V lost 1 base, J lost 2 bases, and 3 bases stayed unmatched. The DNA of the CDR3 is TGTGCCACCAGCAGAGGGACAGGGGATCCCTACGAGCAGTACTTC. The encoded protein is CATSRGTGDPYEQYF. Complete variable domain (other parts from reference TRBV15 and TRBJ2-7): DAMVIQNPRYQVTQFGKPVTLSCSQTLNHNVMYWYQQKSSQAPKLLFHYYDKDFNNEADTPDNFQSRRPNTSFCFLDIRSPGLGDTAMYLCATSRGTGDPYEQYFGPGTRLTVT.

J is TRBJ2-5 and V is TRBV19; D gene uncertain. Germline V gene sequence: CDR1 LNHDA, CDR2 SQIVND (reference sequence). The CDR3 runs 15 residues. Trimming took off 5 bases at V and 7 bases at J, with 20 bases between the two ends. CDR3 protein: CASSFQTTESGTQYF. CDR3 bases: TGTGCCAGTAGTTTCCAAACGACCGAGTCGGGGACCCAGTACTTC.

The chain is built from TRBV5-1 and TRBJ2-7, with D hard to call. V lost 0 bases, J lost 2 bases, and 15 bases lay in between. CDR3 length equals 16 residues. Germline lookup yields CDR1 SGHRS and CDR2 YFSETQ. The CDR3 nucleotides are TGCGCCAGCAGCTTGGGAGGCAGCGCGGATACCTACGAGCAGTACTTC. It is translated as CASSLGGSADTYEQYF.

The chain carries TRBV9 and TRBJ1-1; D is uncertain. V lost 3 bases and J 1 base, leaving 10 bases between the germline ends. From germline, CDR1 is SGDLS and CDR2 YYNGEE. This CDR3 is built from 14 residues. The chain's CDR3 is CASSDQAGNTEAFF. The CDR3 DNA reads TGTGCCAGCAGCGACCAAGCAGGGAACACTGAAGCTTTCTTT.

The rearrangement links TRBV19 to TRBJ2-3, with TRBD1 matching 7 bases. Germline values: CDR1 LNHDA, CDR2 SQIVND (reference sequence). Germline trimming cut 4 bases from V and 8 bases from J; bases unmatched to any gene: 15. The CDR3 has 16 amino acids. The CDR3 reads CASSRRQGTYMGTQYF. The CDR3 coding sequence is TGTGCCAGTAGTAGAAGACAGGGAACCTATATGGGTACGCAGTATTTT.

This clone was seen once. The V gene is TRBV5-1, the J gene TRBJ2-1; 12 bases match TRBD2. The CDR3 is 19 residues long. V shed 0 bases and J 1 base; nucleotides not matched to a gene: 8. The germline V gene has CDR1 SGHRS and CDR2 YFSETQ. CDR3 loop: CASSLGLAGVRTSYNEQFF. The CDR3 bases are TGCGCCAGCAGCTTGGGACTAGCGGGAGTCAGGACGTCCTACAATGAGCAGTTCTTC.